The rows below give T cell receptor beta chains drawn from one sample of a study of cytomegalovirus exposure and HLA in healthy donors. Measured with immunoSEQ multiplex PCR; TCRdb has only the in-frame clones, and not every one. The sample has more than 90,000 clones, about four fifths seen once. The sequenced sample was PBMCs. The origin of the receptors is a man under 40 in good health and CMV-seropositive. The CDR3 runs from the conserved cysteine through the conserved F or W. D genes are given only for firm matches. The size entry is marked missing in some rows and otherwise reads once, few, many or a size class.

J: TRBJ1-3
D: NA
size: NA
V: TRBV7-8
CDR3: CASSPRFGASSGNTIYF
DNA: TGTGCCAGCAGCCCCCGTTTTGGGGCTAGCTCTGGAAACACCATATATTTT

J: TRBJ1-4
D: NA
size: NA
V: TRBV6-4
CDR3: CASSAAGLLEPTNEKLFF
DNA: TGTGCCAGCAGTGCCGCGGGACTCTTGGAACCAACTAATGAAAAACTGTTTTTT

J: TRBJ2-1
D: NA
size: NA
V: TRBV20-1
CDR3: CSPKEGGEQFF
DNA: TGCAGCCCGAAAGAGGGCGGTGAGCAGTTCTTC

J: TRBJ2-7
D: NA
size: NA
V: TRBV5-4
CDR3: CASSLAGGDEQYF
DNA: TGTGCCAGCAGCTTGGCGGGGGGCGACGAGCAGTACTTC

J: TRBJ2-5
D: TRBD2
size: NA
V: TRBV4-1
CDR3: CASSQGHSGSETQYF
DNA: TGCGCCAGCAGCCAAGGACATAGCGGGAGCGAGACCCAGTACTTC

J: TRBJ1-2
D: NA
size: NA
V: TRBV15
CDR3: CATSSPRHANYGYTF
DNA: TGTGCCACCAGCAGTCCGAGACACGCTAACTATGGCTACACCTTC

J: TRBJ2-3
D: TRBD2
size: NA
V: TRBV19
CDR3: CASSGLAGGKRSTDTQYF
DNA: TGTGCCAGTAGCGGACTAGCGGGAGGTAAACGAAGCACAGATACGCAGTATTTT

J: TRBJ2-7
D: TRBD2
size: NA
V: TRBV7-9
CDR3: CASSSGGGYEQYF
DNA: TGTGCCAGCAGCTCCGGGGGGGGGTACGAGCAGTACTTC

J: TRBJ1-1
D: TRBD1
size: NA
V: TRBV10-1
CDR3: CASIKPRTGTVNTEAFF
DNA: TGCGCCAGCATCAAGCCAAGGACAGGGACGGTGAACACTGAAGCTTTCTTT

J: TRBJ1-2
D: NA
size: NA
V: TRBV6-5
CDR3: CASSPRQALNGYTF
DNA: TGTGCCAGCAGCCCTAGACAGGCTCTAAATGGCTACACCTTC

J: TRBJ1-6
D: NA
size: once
V: TRBV5-8
CDR3: CASSLNRDSPLHF
DNA: TGTGCCAGCAGCTTGAATCGAGATTCACCCCTCCACTTT

J: TRBJ2-3
D: NA
size: NA
V: TRBV6-5
CDR3: CASRSPGVTDTQYF
DNA: TGTGCCAGCAGGTCCCCAGGGGTTACAGATACGCAGTATTTT

J: TRBJ1-1
D: NA
size: NA
V: TRBV5-1
CDR3: CASSTGQGDGTEAFF
DNA: TGCGCCAGCAGCACCGGACAAGGCGACGGCACTGAAGCTTTCTTT

J: TRBJ2-7
D: TRBD1
size: NA
V: TRBV7-8
CDR3: CASSYTKITGEISYEQYF
DNA: TGTGCCAGCAGCTATACGAAAATTACAGGGGAGATTTCCTACGAGCAGTACTTC

J: TRBJ1-2
D: NA
size: NA
V: TRBV2
CDR3: CASSERETFSYTF
DNA: TGTGCCAGCAGTGAAAGAGAGACATTTAGCTACACCTTC

J: TRBJ1-5
D: TRBD1
size: NA
V: TRBV6-7
CDR3: CASNRGQEESNQPQHF
DNA: TGTGCCAGCAATCGAGGACAGGAGGAGAGCAATCAGCCCCAGCATTTT

J: TRBJ1-6
D: TRBD1
size: NA
V: TRBV2
CDR3: CASSTDRVPYNSPLHF
DNA: TGTGCCAGCAGTACGGACAGGGTCCCCTATAATTCACCCCTCCACTTT

J: TRBJ1-6
D: NA
size: NA
V: TRBV11-2
CDR3: CASSLEPGWDNSPLHF
DNA: TGTGCCAGCAGCTTAGAGCCGGGGTGGGATAATTCACCCCTCCACTTT

J: TRBJ2-1
D: TRBD2
size: few
V: TRBV10-3
CDR3: CAISERGDVYNEQFF
DNA: TGTGCCATCAGTGAGCGGGGGGACGTCTACAATGAGCAGTTCTTC

J: TRBJ2-3
D: TRBD2
size: NA
V: TRBV7-6
CDR3: CASSPGLAGGDTQYF
DNA: TGTGCCAGCAGCCCAGGACTAGCGGGAGGAGATACGCAGTATTTT

J: TRBJ1-1
D: TRBD1
size: NA
V: TRBV10-3
CDR3: CAISPYEQGKNTEAFF
DNA: TGTGCCATCAGTCCTTACGAACAGGGGAAGAACACTGAAGCTTTCTTT

J: TRBJ1-4
D: TRBD1
size: NA
V: TRBV27
CDR3: CASSFGPGQGEEKLFF
DNA: TGTGCCAGCAGTTTCGGGCCGGGACAGGGGGAAGAAAAACTGTTTTTT

J: TRBJ2-7
D: NA
size: NA
V: TRBV6-1
CDR3: CAIDRRPASYEQYF
DNA: TGTGCCATAGACAGAAGACCAGCTTCCTACGAGCAGTACTTC

J: TRBJ1-2
D: NA
size: once
V: TRBV4-1
CDR3: CASSQESVVYGYTF
DNA: TGCGCCAGCAGCCAAGAAAGCGTAGTCTATGGCTACACCTTC

J: TRBJ1-2
D: NA
size: few
V: TRBV5-1
CDR3: CASSHGTGSYGYTF
DNA: TGCGCCAGCAGCCATGGAACAGGGTCCTATGGCTACACCTTC

J: TRBJ2-1
D: NA
size: NA
V: TRBV5-1
CDR3: CASSLEGHPLNEQFF
DNA: TGCGCCAGCAGCTTGGAGGGACACCCATTAAACGAGCAGTTCTTC

J: TRBJ1-2
D: TRBD1
size: NA
V: TRBV18
CDR3: CASSDQGANYGYTF
DNA: TGTGCCAGCTCAGACCAGGGGGCTAACTATGGCTACACCTTC

J: TRBJ2-2
D: NA
size: NA
V: TRBV30
CDR3: CAWTGITGELFF
DNA: TGTGCCTGGACAGGAATCACCGGGGAGCTGTTTTTT

J: TRBJ1-6
D: NA
size: NA
V: TRBV5-6
CDR3: CATRTAGARSPLHF
DNA: TGTGCCACCAGAACCGCGGGGGCTCGTTCACCCCTCCACTTT

J: TRBJ2-2
D: NA
size: NA
V: TRBV6-1
CDR3: CASRRLNTGELFF
DNA: TGTGCCAGCCGTCGACTAAACACCGGGGAGCTGTTTTTT

J: TRBJ1-2
D: NA
size: NA
V: TRBV5-6
CDR3: CASSFLNYGYTF
DNA: TGTGCCAGCAGCTTTCTAAACTATGGCTACACCTTC

J: TRBJ2-2
D: NA
size: NA
V: TRBV5-8
CDR3: CASSRPWTENTGELFF
DNA: TGTGCCAGCAGTCGTCCTTGGACAGAGAACACCGGGGAGCTGTTTTTT

J: TRBJ2-2
D: TRBD2
size: NA
V: TRBV14
CDR3: CASSPGLVGELFF
DNA: TGTGCCAGCAGCCCCGGACTAGTCGGGGAGCTGTTTTTT

J: TRBJ2-2
D: TRBD2
size: once
V: TRBV9
CDR3: CASRPIAGDTGELFF
DNA: TGTGCCAGCAGACCCATAGCGGGAGATACCGGGGAGCTGTTTTTT

J: TRBJ2-7
D: TRBD1
size: few
V: TRBV15
CDR3: CATSRTYTGTGLEQYF
DNA: TGTGCCACCAGCAGAACATATACCGGGACAGGGCTCGAGCAGTACTTC

J: TRBJ2-4
D: NA
size: NA
V: TRBV10-3
CDR3: CAISESRGEKNIQYF
DNA: TGTGCCATCAGTGAGAGCAGGGGGGAGAAAAACATTCAGTACTTC

J: TRBJ1-1
D: TRBD1
size: NA
V: TRBV6-1
CDR3: CASRLQGANTEAFF
DNA: TGTGCCAGCAGGCTACAGGGGGCGAACACTGAAGCTTTCTTT

J: TRBJ1-2
D: NA
size: NA
V: TRBV6-6
CDR3: CASSPRGFGYTF
DNA: TGTGCCAGCAGCCCCAGGGGATTCGGCTACACCTTC

J: TRBJ2-2
D: NA
size: NA
V: TRBV5-1
CDR3: CASSLDLWGDTGELFF
DNA: TGCGCCAGCAGCTTGGATTTATGGGGAGACACCGGGGAGCTGTTTTTT

J: TRBJ1-2
D: NA
size: once
V: TRBV7-9
CDR3: CSSSFQDGYTF
DNA: TGTTCCAGCAGCTTCCAGGATGGCTACACCTTC

J: TRBJ1-2
D: NA
size: large
V: TRBV28
CDR3: CASSPQPGDGYTF
DNA: TGTGCCAGCAGTCCCCAGCCCGGGGATGGCTACACCTTC

J: TRBJ2-7
D: TRBD1
size: once
V: TRBV4-1
CDR3: CASSQDWGQGYEQYF
DNA: TGCGCCAGCAGCCAAGATTGGGGACAGGGCTACGAGCAGTACTTC

J: TRBJ2-7
D: NA
size: NA
V: TRBV10-1
CDR3: CASSEGRSGGEQYF
DNA: TGCGCCAGCAGTGAAGGACGATCAGGAGGTGAGCAGTACTTC

J: TRBJ2-5
D: NA
size: NA
V: TRBV7-9
CDR3: CSSSPRWAQETQYF
DNA: TGTTCCAGCAGCCCACGGTGGGCTCAAGAGACCCAGTACTTC

J: TRBJ2-3
D: TRBD1
size: NA
V: TRBV10-1
CDR3: CASSDRGLGTDTQYF
DNA: TGCGCCAGCAGCGACAGGGGGCTGGGGACAGATACGCAGTATTTT

J: TRBJ1-1
D: TRBD1
size: NA
V: TRBV6-1
CDR3: CASSSTLRTGEAFF
DNA: TGTGCCAGCAGTTCTACCCTACGGACAGGGGAAGCTTTCTTT

J: TRBJ1-1
D: NA
size: NA
V: TRBV7-2
CDR3: CASSSGYRAFF
DNA: TGTGCCAGCAGCTCAGGGTATCGAGCTTTCTTT

J: TRBJ2-5
D: NA
size: NA
V: TRBV9
CDR3: CASSVSPTMETQYF
DNA: TGTGCCAGCAGCGTATCCCCTACGATGGAGACCCAGTACTTC

J: TRBJ1-5
D: TRBD1
size: NA
V: TRBV19
CDR3: CASSIRDRGNQPQHF
DNA: TGTGCCAGTAGTATACGGGACAGGGGCAATCAGCCCCAGCATTTT

J: TRBJ1-1
D: NA
size: NA
V: TRBV4-2
CDR3: CASSFLEKNTEAFF
DNA: TGTGCCAGCAGCTTTCTAGAGAAAAACACTGAAGCTTTCTTT

J: TRBJ2-7
D: TRBD1
size: NA
V: TRBV7-9
CDR3: CASSPRDRVGEQYF
DNA: TGTGCCAGCAGCCCTAGGGACAGGGTCGGGGAGCAGTACTTC

J: TRBJ1-2
D: NA
size: NA
V: TRBV6-1
CDR3: CASSEGSSTGYGYTF
DNA: TGTGCCAGCAGTGAAGGGAGCAGCACGGGCTATGGCTACACCTTC

J: TRBJ2-5
D: NA
size: NA
V: TRBV5-6
CDR3: CASSLSLAGQETQYF
DNA: TGTGCCAGCAGCTTGAGTTTGGCGGGCCAAGAGACCCAGTACTTC